This T cell receptor (beta chain) stems from a study of circulating CD8 cells and anti-PD-1 response in melanoma. Study context: Of roughly 13 patients, seven got anti-PD-1 first and six had prior therapy.

This clonotype is classed as medium-sized. Its antigen is unidentified. Whole-study results and caveats: Most experiments lacked replicates. Tumor reactivity was tested by peptide assays on expanded sorted subsets.

The CDR3 has 12 amino acids. Per the germline V gene, CDR1 is LNHDA and CDR2 is SQIVND (reference sequence). The ends were cut back, 9 bases at V and 8 bases at J, with 14 bases in the middle. The QIAseq Immune Repertoire TCR panel built the libraries from roughly 15 ng of total RNA. TCRdb independently ran MiXCR on the reads; one entry per CDR3 protein. The sample has approximately 320 distinct CDR3 sequences; roughly 12% are singletons. Live CD3+CD8+TCRalphabeta+ cells were sorted into four subsets by PD-1 and/or TIGIT. This chain uses TRBV19 with TRBJ2-1, with D perhaps being TRBD1 or TRBD2 (6 bases each). The clonotype comes from a human donor with melanoma. Sequenced here: CD8+ T cells from PBMCs, sampled at baseline or after one month of anti-PD-1 therapy (not recorded which). CDR3 residues: CARNGGWDEQFF. DNA of the CDR3: TGTGCCAGGAACGGGGGCTGGGATGAGCAGTTCTTC.